A single sample gave rise to the 19 T cell receptor beta chains below, sequenced in a study of post-analysis software for immune sequencing data. What these receptors recognize is not known. Points from the study as a whole: TRBV5-6, TRBV5-1 and TRBV20-1 were among a handful of TRBV segments more frequent in patients than controls.

The authors incorporated unique molecular identifiers into the TCR beta cDNA libraries. TCRdb re-called the PCR reads through MiXCR, storing one row per CDR3 protein. The table includes hundreds of thousands of distinct CDR3 sequences, 59% detected once. The sequenced sample was blood. These receptors all stem from a girl aged 2 to 10 with multiple sclerosis.

The genes are TRBV11-2 and TRBJ1-2, with D possibly being TRBD1 (5 bases). The CDR3 length is 18 residues. CDR1 is SGHAT, CDR2 FQNNGV, per germline. V was shortened by 3 bases and J by 8 bases, with 28 bases between the two germline ends. The CDR3 region has the DNA TGTGCCAGCAGCTTGGGACGGAGCCTAGAGCCCTATTTCGAGGGCTACACCTTC. Translation: CASSLGRSLEPYFEGYTF. The full variable domain, with the rest looked up from reference TRBV11-2 and TRBJ1-2, is EAGVAQSPRYKIIEKRQSVAFWCNPISGHATLYWYQQILGQGPKLLIQFQNNGVVDDSQLPKDRFSAERLKGVDSTLKIQPAKLEDSAVYLCASSLGRSLEPYFEGYTFGSGTRLTVV.

This sequence joins TRBV2 and TRBJ2-3; perhaps TRBD2 as D (7 bases). Trimming cost V 8 bases and J 0 bases, with 12 bases left between them. This CDR3 spans 14 amino acids. Per germline, CDR1 SNHLY and CDR2 FYNNEI. The CDR3 reads CASHRGASTDTQYF. The CDR3 bases are TGTGCCAGCCACCGGGGGGCTAGCACAGATACGCAGTATTTT.

The CDR3 DNA is TGTGCCAGTAGACACGTTACGAACACCGGGGAGCTGTTTTTT. This gives the protein CASRHVTNTGELFF. J is TRBJ2-2 and V is TRBV19; no definite D call. The CDR3 spans 14 residues. Germline V gene sequence: CDR1 LNHDA, CDR2 SQIVND (reference sequence). V was cut by 6 bases and J by 0 bases, with 8 bases left in between.

The gene calls are TRBV29-1 and TRBJ2-1, with 9 nucleotides matching TRBD2. Germline CDR1 and CDR2: SQVTM and ANQGSEA. The CDR3 consists of 12 residues. The chain's CDR3 is CSVAGVKGEQFF. The CDR3 DNA reads TGCAGTGTAGCGGGAGTTAAGGGTGAGCAGTTCTTC.

The chain couples TRBV12-3 or TRBV12-4 to TRBJ1-2; TRBD1 is a possible D gene (5 bases). The CDR3 is 16 amino acids. Trimming cost V 4 bases and J 4 bases, with 19 bases left between them. CDR3 sequence: CASSSMSGLEGYGYTF. Written as DNA, the CDR3 is TGTGCCAGCAGTTCAATGTCAGGGTTGGAAGGCTATGGCTACACCTTC.

The chain couples TRBV29-1 to TRBJ2-4; 9 bases are a match to TRBD1. The CDR3 contains 16 residues. The germline V gene has CDR1 SQVTM and CDR2 ANQGSEA. With 4 bases clipped from V and 1 base from J, the junction kept 8 bases outside the gene matches. The DNA of the CDR3 is TGCAGCGTTGCCTACGGGACAGGGAAGGCCAAAAACATTCAGTACTTC. Its protein product is CSVAYGTGKAKNIQYF.

The rearrangement joins TRBV11-2 to TRBJ1-5; 7 bases map to TRBD1. With V trimmed by 6 bases and J by 0 bases, 14 bases remained unmatched. Germline V gene data show CDR1 as SGHAT and CDR2 as FQNNGV. The CDR3 runs to 18 residues. The CDR3 region has the DNA TGTGCCAGCAGGGACCACCAACCGACAGGGAATAGCAATCAGCCCCAGCATTTT. Amino acids: CASRDHQPTGNSNQPQHF.

This rearrangement joins TRBV7-9 to TRBJ2-4; D may be TRBD2 (5 bases). The CDR3 spans 16 residues. V lost 3 bases to trimming and J lost 0 bases, with 12 bases between them. Germline V gene data show CDR1 as SEHNR and CDR2 as FQNEAQ (reference sequence). The chain's CDR3 is CASSFRGPLAKNIQYF. CDR3 nucleotide sequence: TGTGCCAGCAGCTTTCGAGGGCCTCTAGCCAAAAACATTCAGTACTTC.

CDR3 amino acids: CASSYSGGRNTEAFF. In nucleotides, the CDR3 is TGTGCCAGCAGTTACTCAGGAGGCCGGAACACTGAAGCTTTCTTT. This chain links TRBV6-5 with TRBJ1-1; D gene ambiguous. The CDR3 is made up of 15 amino acids. Trimming took off 0 bases at V and 1 base at J, with 9 bases between the two ends. Germline CDR1 reads MNHEY; CDR2 reads SVGAGI.

The rearrangement links TRBV7-9 to TRBJ2-7, with 7 bases fitting TRBD1. The V gene end was trimmed by 5 bases and the J gene end by 2 bases; junction bases not matched to a gene: 9. This CDR3 spans 15 amino acids. Germline V gene lookup returns CDR1 SEHNR and CDR2 FQNEAQ (reference sequence). Here the CDR3 DNA reads TGTGCCAGCAGCCCTCTCAACAGGGGAACCTACGAGCAGTACTTC. Translating gives CASSPLNRGTYEQYF.

A single count supports this clonotype. The rearrangement joins TRBV4-3 to TRBJ2-1, with D unresolved. Germline V gene lookup returns CDR1 LGHNA and CDR2 YSLEER. Trimming pared 5 bases from V and 1 base from J, leaving 9 bases between. This CDR3 region has 14 residues. The CDR3 DNA follows: TGCGCCAGCAGCATAGGGCCGTCCTACAATGAGCAGTTCTTC. It specifies CASSIGPSYNEQFF.

This chain links TRBV11-3 with TRBJ2-7, with 11 bases matching TRBD1. Near its end, the DNA agrees better with TRBJ2-4, so the J call may be wrong. The CDR3 length is 17 residues. Germline CDR1 SGHNT, CDR2 YENEEA. The CDR3 region has the DNA TGTGCCAGCAGCCTTCGTGGACAGGGGGCGGTTCGAAACATTCAGTACTTC. It translates to CASSLRGQGAVRNIQYF.

The CDR3 DNA follows: TGTGCCGCCCGTCTAGCCGTCCACAATGAGCAGTTCTTC. Residues: CAARLAVHNEQFF. The rearrangement joins TRBV6-2 or TRBV6-3 to TRBJ2-1; D is possibly TRBD2 (5 bases). Germline V gene lookup returns CDR1 MNHEY and CDR2 SVGEGT. The CDR3 is made up of 13 amino acids. The V end lost 11 bases, the J end lost 5 bases, and 16 bases lay between the germline ends.

V usage is TRBV15 and J usage is TRBJ2-7; maybe TRBD2 (5 bases). CDR1 is LNHNV, CDR2 YYDKDF, per germline (reference sequence). The CDR3 has 13 residues. Deletions cut 1 base from V and 6 bases from J, with 10 bases between. In DNA, the CDR3 is TGTGCCACCAGCAGAGGTCTAGCCTCCGAGCAGTACTTC. Protein sequence: CATSRGLASEQYF.

The rearrangement joins TRBV6-5 to TRBJ1-2; perhaps TRBD1 as D (6 bases). Germline V lookup: CDR1 MNHEY, CDR2 SVGAGI. V shed 2 bases and J shed 8 bases, with 15 bases lying between them. CDR3 length equals 14 residues. The CDR3 DNA follows: TGTGCCAGCAGTTACGATGGGGGGGCGCGCGGCTACACCTTC. Translating gives CASSYDGGARGYTF.

The CDR3 reads CASSMTGGKDSPLHF. The DNA of the CDR3 is TGTGCCAGCAGTATGACAGGGGGAAAGGATTCACCCCTCCACTTT. This chain connects TRBV6-4 to TRBJ1-6; 9 bases match TRBD1. V shed 5 bases, J shed 8 bases, and the junction held 7 bases outside the gene matches. The CDR3 extends over 15 amino acids. Germline assignment: CDR1 MRHNA and CDR2 SNTAGT.

This clonotype was detected only a few times. The genes are TRBV6-4 and TRBJ2-1, with D hard to call. V gave up 5 bases and J gave up 0 bases, with 14 bases separating them. The CDR3 covers 16 residues. Germline V CDR1 and CDR2: MRHNA, SNTAGT. The CDR3 bases are TGTGCCAGCAGTCCAGAGCGTACGAGCTCCTACAATGAGCAGTTCTTC. Translating gives CASSPERTSSYNEQFF.

The chain uses TRBV6-2 or TRBV6-3 and TRBJ1-2; 10 bases map to TRBD1. The germline CDR1 and CDR2 sequences are MNHEY and SVGEGT. CDR3 size: 14 residues. J lost 5 bases, V lost 5 bases, and 5 bases had no gene match. CDR3 bases: TGTGCCAGCAGTACTGCGGGACAGGGGTATGGCTACACCTTC. Its protein is CASSTAGQGYGYTF.

This clonotype has a handful of counts. The chain is built from TRBV29-1 and TRBJ2-7; 7 bases align to TRBD1. The CDR3 is 12 residues long. V was clipped by 7 bases and J by 0 bases; unmatched bases: 3. Germline V gene sequence: CDR1 SQVTM, CDR2 ANQGSEA. In DNA form, the CDR3 reads TGCAGCGGGGGACAGTACTCCTACGAGCAGTACTTC. Translation: CSGGQYSYEQYF.